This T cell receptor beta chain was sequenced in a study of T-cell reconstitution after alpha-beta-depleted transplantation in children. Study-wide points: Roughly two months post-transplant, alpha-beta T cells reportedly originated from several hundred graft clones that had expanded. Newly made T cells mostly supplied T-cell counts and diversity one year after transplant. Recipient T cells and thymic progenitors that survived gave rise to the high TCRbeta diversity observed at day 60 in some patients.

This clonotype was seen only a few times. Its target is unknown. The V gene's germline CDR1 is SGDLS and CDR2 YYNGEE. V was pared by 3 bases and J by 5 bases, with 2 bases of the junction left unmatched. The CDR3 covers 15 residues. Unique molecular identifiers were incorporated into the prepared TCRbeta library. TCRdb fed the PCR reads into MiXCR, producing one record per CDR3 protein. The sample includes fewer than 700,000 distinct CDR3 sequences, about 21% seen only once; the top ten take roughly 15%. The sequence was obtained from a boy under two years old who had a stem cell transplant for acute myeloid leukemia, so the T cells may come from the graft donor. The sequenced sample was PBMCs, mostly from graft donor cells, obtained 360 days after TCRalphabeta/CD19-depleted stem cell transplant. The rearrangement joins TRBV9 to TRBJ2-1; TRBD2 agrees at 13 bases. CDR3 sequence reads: CASSAGTSGDNEQFF. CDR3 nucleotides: TGTGCCAGCAGCGCCGGGACTAGCGGGGACAATGAGCAGTTCTTC.